This record covers a single TCR beta chain. This record comes from a study of blood T cell repertoires in COVID-19. About the research overall: Sites in the United States, Italy and Spain provided acute and convalescent COVID-19 samples. PBMCs, B-cell-depleted T cells, or T cells provided the cDNA or gDNA that made up the material.

The CDR3 loop spans 12 amino acids. V shed 2 bases and J 10 bases; nucleotides not matched to a gene: 5. The germline CDR1 and CDR2 sequences are GTSNPN and SVGIG (reference sequence). In the authors' methods: Cell counts per sample came from amplifying reference gene primers. Some clones are missing from TCRdb's copy, which holds only in-frame ones; the method was immunoSEQ multiplex PCR. That table gives V, J and clone size, and the DNA gave D and trimming. In the table there are just under 150,000 clones, over 70% of which are singletons. The sequence was obtained from a man aged 50 or older who had recovered from COVID-19. The sequencing sample was made of peripheral blood. The chain joins TRBV30 to TRBJ1-1, with 9 positions matching TRBD1. CDR3 residues: CAWSHRGQVAFF. The CDR3 DNA reads as TGTGCCTGGAGTCACAGGGGGCAGGTAGCTTTCTTT.